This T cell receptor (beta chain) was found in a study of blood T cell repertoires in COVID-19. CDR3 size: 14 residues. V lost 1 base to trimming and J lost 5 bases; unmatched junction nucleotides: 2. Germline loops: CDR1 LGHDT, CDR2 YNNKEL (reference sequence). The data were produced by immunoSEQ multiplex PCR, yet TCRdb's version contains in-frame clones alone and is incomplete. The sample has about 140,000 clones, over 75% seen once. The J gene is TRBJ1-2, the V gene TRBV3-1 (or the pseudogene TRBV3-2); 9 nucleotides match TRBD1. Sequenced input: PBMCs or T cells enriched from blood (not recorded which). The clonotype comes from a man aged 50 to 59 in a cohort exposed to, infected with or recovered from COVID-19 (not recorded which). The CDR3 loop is CASSQGTGEYGYTF. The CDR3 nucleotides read TGTGCCAGCAGCCAAGGGACAGGGGAATATGGCTACACCTTC.